The clone carrying this TCR beta chain has just one count. The data stem from a study of blood T cells in healthy people across ages. Germline assignment: CDR1 MNHEY and CDR2 SVGAGI. V gave up 5 bases and J gave up 11 bases; unmatched junction bases: 15. The CDR3 is made up of 15 amino acids. The use of a sample-barcoded 5' primer and a J-beta primer mix characterized a second PCR of roughly 6 to 11 cycles. One entry per CDR3 protein, called by TCRdb with MiXCR from the 5' RACE reads. The sample shows 780,000 or so distinct CDR3 sequences, 56% of them seen only once. The chain employs TRBV6-5 and TRBJ1-5; the match to TRBD1 covers 7 bases. The sample consisted of blood. The sequence derives from a man aged 40-55 years in good health. The DNA of the CDR3 is TGTGCCAGCAGTAACTACGGGACAGTACAAGAGACCCAGCATTTT. This gives the protein CASSNYGTVQETQHF.